A selection of T cell receptor beta chains follows, all from one sample in a study of T-cell memory formation after mild COVID-19. TCRdb re-called the 5' RACE reads through MiXCR, storing one row per CDR3 protein. The sample lists just under 550,000 distinct CDR3 sequences; about a fifth were seen once. Input material: PBMCs or a T cell subset sorted from them (not recorded which). The source of these receptors is an adult woman who had mild COVID-19 (a few samples of this study predate the infection). Cell type and time point are not known. The CDR3 runs from the conserved cysteine through the conserved F or W. A D gene is named only where the DNA matches it firmly.

D gene: -
V gene: TRBV5-1
CDR3 protein: CASSLVGQDGTQYF

D gene: -
V gene: TRBV5-5
CDR3 protein: CASSSDPYSGANVLTF

D gene: -
V gene: TRBV12-3/TRBV12-4
CDR3 protein: CASSLAPGLGNTEAFF

D gene: TRBD1
V gene: TRBV7-3
CDR3 protein: CASSSRGQGSLYEQYF

D gene: TRBD2
V gene: TRBV5-4
CDR3 protein: CASSLGRGAGETQYF

D gene: -
V gene: TRBV4-2
CDR3 protein: CASSHTGSAPYEQYF

D gene: TRBD1
V gene: TRBV19
CDR3 protein: CASSTRGPSGYTF

D gene: -
V gene: TRBV12-3/TRBV12-4
CDR3 protein: CASTVLSTEAFF

D gene: TRBD2
V gene: TRBV5-4
CDR3 protein: CASSPGLAVTYEQYF

D gene: -
V gene: TRBV7-6
CDR3 protein: CASSSLRGGETQYF

D gene: -
V gene: TRBV18
CDR3 protein: CASRDFAGNEQFF

D gene: -
V gene: TRBV12-3/TRBV12-4
CDR3 protein: CASSLGGLKVTQYF

D gene: TRBD1
V gene: TRBV19
CDR3 protein: CASIPTGPDQPQHF

D gene: -
V gene: TRBV27
CDR3 protein: CASSLSGPGEQYF

D gene: TRBD1
V gene: TRBV4-1
CDR3 protein: CASSQDRAPPYEQYF

D gene: -
V gene: TRBV5-1
CDR3 protein: CASSSQVKSWNTIYF

D gene: TRBD1
V gene: TRBV7-9
CDR3 protein: CASSEGQLKLFF

D gene: -
V gene: TRBV5-1
CDR3 protein: CASSLDGGVSSYEQYF

D gene: -
V gene: TRBV3-1
CDR3 protein: CASSQGGAGNEQYF

D gene: TRBD1
V gene: TRBV7-2
CDR3 protein: CASSTRQGLETQYF

D gene: -
V gene: TRBV27
CDR3 protein: CASLPLRTEYYSSGANVLTF

D gene: -
V gene: TRBV20-1
CDR3 protein: CSARDPPYNEQYF

D gene: -
V gene: TRBV12-3/TRBV12-4
CDR3 protein: CASKLRNKADTQYF

D gene: -
V gene: TRBV18
CDR3 protein: CASSRSTNEKLFF

D gene: -
V gene: TRBV6-2/TRBV6-3
CDR3 protein: CASSNGGANPMNTEAFF

D gene: -
V gene: TRBV20-1
CDR3 protein: CSATGTSYNEQFF

D gene: -
V gene: TRBV6-5
CDR3 protein: CASSTWGDTEAFF

D gene: -
V gene: TRBV27
CDR3 protein: CASSQTARNYGYTF

D gene: TRBD1
V gene: TRBV7-9
CDR3 protein: CASSLGMGQGYSYEQYF

D gene: TRBD1
V gene: TRBV25-1
CDR3 protein: CASSESPLGTDAQPQHF

D gene: -
V gene: TRBV20-1
CDR3 protein: CSASSAANTGELFF

D gene: -
V gene: TRBV27
CDR3 protein: CASSLAYASTDTQYF

D gene: TRBD1
V gene: TRBV6-1
CDR3 protein: CASSEVGTGARYTF

D gene: -
V gene: TRBV19
CDR3 protein: CASGTSRTDTQYF

D gene: -
V gene: TRBV19
CDR3 protein: CASSIVKGWHTIYF

D gene: TRBD1
V gene: TRBV12-3/TRBV12-4
CDR3 protein: CASSLIQGQDTQYF

D gene: -
V gene: TRBV12-3/TRBV12-4
CDR3 protein: CASSFRGRETDTQYF

D gene: -
V gene: TRBV12-3/TRBV12-4
CDR3 protein: CASSPWGEETQYF

D gene: -
V gene: TRBV14
CDR3 protein: CASSPTEGHYGYTF

D gene: -
V gene: TRBV20-1
CDR3 protein: CSARVPSLTDTQYF

D gene: TRBD1
V gene: TRBV24-1
CDR3 protein: CATSDLGRGPENEQFF

D gene: -
V gene: TRBV4-2
CDR3 protein: CASSPSGDTHNEQFF

D gene: -
V gene: TRBV6-5
CDR3 protein: CASSYTANQPQHF

D gene: TRBD1
V gene: TRBV12-3/TRBV12-4
CDR3 protein: CASSFEGAVQPQHF

D gene: TRBD1
V gene: TRBV7-2
CDR3 protein: CASSLAHTGGETQYF

D gene: -
V gene: TRBV12-3/TRBV12-4
CDR3 protein: CASSFGGWGGNQPQHF

D gene: -
V gene: TRBV1
CDR3 protein: CTSSHPLAILGTIYLTEAFF

D gene: TRBD1
V gene: TRBV6-5
CDR3 protein: CASSPDRIGVEQYF

D gene: TRBD1
V gene: TRBV24-1
CDR3 protein: CATSDWGTGGTWELFF